These T cell receptor beta chains were read from a single sample in a study of shared clonotypes between healthy human individuals. Method: immunoSEQ multiplex PCR; TCRdb's copy keeps in-frame clones and lacks some. The sample lists 2,500,000 or so clones, roughly nine tenths occurring once. Sequencing was performed on naive CD4+ T cells sorted from blood. These receptors were obtained from a man between 18 and 29 years old in good health. Each CDR3 is given with its conserved first and last residue. Fields, in order: V gene, D gene, CDR3 protein. D genes are given only for firm matches.

V: TRBV4-3
D: TRBD2
CDR3: CASSQEGSGMKLEF

V: TRBV18
D: TRBD2
CDR3: CASSPKAGSSYEQYF

V: TRBV2
D: TRBD1
CDR3: CASNLRGDTEAFF

V: TRBV28
D: NA
CDR3: CASRQEGFYGYTF

V: TRBV18
D: TRBD1
CDR3: CASSPGQGEETQYF

V: TRBV10-1
D: NA
CDR3: CASSERLGTEAFF

V: TRBV5-1
D: TRBD2
CDR3: CASSLEGLAVTDTQYF

V: TRBV2
D: NA
CDR3: CASSVGVTDTQYF

V: TRBV30
D: TRBD1
CDR3: CAWISPGTGDGYGYTF

V: TRBV30
D: NA
CDR3: CAWSPWILRTDTQYF

V: TRBV6-1
D: NA
CDR3: CASRAGGQNTEAFF

V: TRBV6-1
D: NA
CDR3: CASSEVEGVKGYTF

V: TRBV6-5
D: TRBD2
CDR3: CATTPEAGVVETQYF

V: TRBV7-9
D: TRBD1
CDR3: CASSFQDRGKFF

V: TRBV10-1
D: TRBD1
CDR3: CASSEGGTGVEKLFF

V: TRBV9
D: TRBD1
CDR3: CASAQGNHPSQPQHF

V: TRBV5-1
D: TRBD2
CDR3: CASSQGLAGGPGETQYF

V: TRBV4-1
D: NA
CDR3: CASSPNIIGGYEQYF

V: TRBV7-8
D: NA
CDR3: CASSLEFPVEKLFF

V: TRBV2
D: NA
CDR3: CASVRDTPNYGYTF

V: TRBV25-1
D: TRBD1
CDR3: CASSSRTGKNSPLHF

V: TRBV19
D: NA
CDR3: CASNTGIGTEAFF

V: TRBV6-5
D: NA
CDR3: CASSPLWGNTEAFF

V: TRBV10-3
D: TRBD1
CDR3: CAAGGTGQYEQYF

V: TRBV19
D: NA
CDR3: CASSRRDGGNTIYF

V: TRBV6-5
D: TRBD1
CDR3: CASSSTGGAQEQYF

V: TRBV19
D: TRBD1
CDR3: CASKPDRGHEQYF

V: TRBV7-8
D: NA
CDR3: CASSLPGKSSYEQYF

V: TRBV19
D: TRBD2
CDR3: CASSIASGTSGGQGYEQYF

V: TRBV6-1
D: NA
CDR3: CASSDTYGYTF

V: TRBV5-6
D: NA
CDR3: CASSLAGEVTDTQYF

V: TRBV11-3
D: NA
CDR3: CASSLSGDPQGLDTQYF

V: TRBV7-9
D: NA
CDR3: CASSRQDFRNTEAFF

V: TRBV7-9
D: TRBD2
CDR3: CASSLGGGAWDTQYF

V: TRBV28
D: NA
CDR3: CASSPGTQNYGYTF

V: TRBV5-1
D: NA
CDR3: CASSWDRGSDTQYF

V: TRBV7-2
D: TRBD1
CDR3: CASSFQGAYEQYF

V: TRBV9
D: NA
CDR3: CASSEQVSTDTQYF

V: TRBV4-1
D: NA
CDR3: CASSQGVQETQYF

V: TRBV6-5
D: NA
CDR3: CASKTSSGNTIYF

V: TRBV7-2
D: TRBD2
CDR3: CASSWRGLAPTGELFF

V: TRBV11-3
D: NA
CDR3: CASSLGRFNEQFF

V: TRBV7-2
D: TRBD2
CDR3: CASTISGRRKQYF

V: TRBV2
D: NA
CDR3: CASSETRQETQYF

V: TRBV5-1
D: NA
CDR3: CASSLGGTTTNEKLFF

V: TRBV25-1
D: TRBD1
CDR3: CASSKGTVNTGELFF

V: TRBV6-4
D: TRBD1
CDR3: CASSDTGVGGYTF

V: TRBV7-9
D: TRBD1
CDR3: CASSLRQGNNSPLHF

V: TRBV28
D: TRBD1
CDR3: CASSSAGQLNEKLFF

V: TRBV10-3
D: TRBD2
CDR3: CAISIAGDTGELFF